This T cell receptor (beta chain) derives from a study of T cell responses to AZD1222 COVID-19 vaccine. Study results and limitations: Mostly white British, mostly female donors; authors suggested clonal diversity may be underestimated.

The ends lost 8 bases at V and 5 bases at J; junction bases unmatched: 5. CDR1 and CDR2 from the germline V gene are MGHDK and SYGVNS. The CDR3 length is 15 residues. As regards this clone: The antigen remains unidentified.

The protocol was immunoSEQ multiplex PCR, while the TCRdb copy is restricted to in-frame clones and leaves out a portion. The table has 85,000 to 130,000 clones, roughly nine tenths seen once. The source was peripheral blood, collected on day 0 of AZD1222 vaccination. The TCR was taken from an adult in good health. The gene calls are TRBV25-1 and TRBJ2-1; 14 bases fit TRBD2. The CDR3 nucleotides are TGTGCCAGCCGACTAGCGGGAGGGCCCCACAATGAGCAGTTCTTC. Translated: CASRLAGGPHNEQFF.